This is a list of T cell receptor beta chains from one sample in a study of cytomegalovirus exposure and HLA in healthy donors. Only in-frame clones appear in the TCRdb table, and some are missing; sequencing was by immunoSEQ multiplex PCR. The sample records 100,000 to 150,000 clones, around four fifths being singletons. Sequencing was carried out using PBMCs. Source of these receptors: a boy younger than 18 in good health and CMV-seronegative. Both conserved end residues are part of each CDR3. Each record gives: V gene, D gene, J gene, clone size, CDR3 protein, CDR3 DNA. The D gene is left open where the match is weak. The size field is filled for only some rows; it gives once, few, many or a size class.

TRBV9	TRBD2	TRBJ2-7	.	CASSVASGSYEQYF	TGTGCCAGCAGCGTAGCTAGCGGGAGTTACGAGCAGTACTTC
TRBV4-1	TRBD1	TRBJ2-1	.	CASSPGGTGSHNEQFF	TGCGCCAGCAGCCCTGGCGGGACAGGGAGTCATAATGAGCAGTTCTTC
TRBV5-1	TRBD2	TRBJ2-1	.	CASKIPGLAGNEQFF	TGCGCCAGCAAGATCCCGGGACTAGCGGGAAATGAGCAGTTCTTC
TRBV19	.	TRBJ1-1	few	CASRDRGSMNTEAFF	TGTGCCAGTAGGGATCGGGGGTCGATGAACACTGAAGCTTTCTTT
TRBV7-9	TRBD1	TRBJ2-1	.	CASSSGQGWQFF	TGTGCCAGCAGCTCCGGACAGGGGTGGCAGTTCTTC
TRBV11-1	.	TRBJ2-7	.	CASSFGGTYEQYF	TGTGCCAGCAGCTTCGGCGGCACCTACGAGCAGTACTTC
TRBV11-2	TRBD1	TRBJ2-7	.	CASSLGQGDEQYF	TGTGCCAGCAGTTTGGGGCAGGGGGACGAGCAGTACTTC
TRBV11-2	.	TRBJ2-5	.	CASSSHYRDLEKTQYF	TGTGCCAGCAGCTCCCATTACAGGGACCTAGAAAAGACCCAGTACTTC
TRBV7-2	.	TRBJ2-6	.	CASSSFSSGANVLTF	TGTGCCAGCAGCTCCTTTAGCTCTGGGGCCAACGTCCTGACTTTC
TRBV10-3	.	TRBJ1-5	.	CAISESSPPGPQHF	TGTGCCATCAGTGAGTCGAGTCCACCAGGGCCCCAGCATTTT
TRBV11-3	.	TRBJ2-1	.	CASSPLSAGEQFF	TGTGCCAGCAGCCCCCTTAGTGCGGGCGAGCAGTTCTTC
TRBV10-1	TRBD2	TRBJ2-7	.	CASWAGGGEQYF	TGCGCCAGCTGGGCGGGAGGGGGCGAGCAGTACTTC
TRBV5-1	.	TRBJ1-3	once	CASSLVSPGDSGNTIYF	TGCGCCAGCAGCTTGGTAAGCCCAGGGGACTCTGGAAACACCATATATTTT
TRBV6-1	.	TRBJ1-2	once	CASSVENGYGYTF	TGTGCCAGCAGCGTGGAGAACGGGTATGGCTACACCTTC
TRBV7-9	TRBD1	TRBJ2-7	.	CASSLRQGVAYEQYF	TGTGCCAGCAGCTTGCGACAGGGGGTGGCCTACGAGCAGTACTTC
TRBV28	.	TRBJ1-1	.	CASSFGKVLNTEAFF	TGTGCCAGCAGTTTTGGCAAAGTGCTGAACACTGAAGCTTTCTTT
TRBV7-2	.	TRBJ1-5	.	CASSYSGPQHF	TGTGCCAGCAGCTACTCAGGTCCCCAGCATTTT
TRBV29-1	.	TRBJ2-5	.	CSVGLVQETQYF	TGCAGCGTTGGACTTGTCCAAGAGACCCAGTACTTC
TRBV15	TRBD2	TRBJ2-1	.	CATSRERLAGKGECSYNEQFF	TGTGCCACCAGCAGAGAAAGACTAGCGGGAAAGGGCGAATGCTCCTACAATGAGCAGTTCTTC
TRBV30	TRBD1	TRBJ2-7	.	CAWSSADRGNGQYF	TGTGCCTGGAGTTCAGCCGACAGGGGAAACGGGCAGTACTTC